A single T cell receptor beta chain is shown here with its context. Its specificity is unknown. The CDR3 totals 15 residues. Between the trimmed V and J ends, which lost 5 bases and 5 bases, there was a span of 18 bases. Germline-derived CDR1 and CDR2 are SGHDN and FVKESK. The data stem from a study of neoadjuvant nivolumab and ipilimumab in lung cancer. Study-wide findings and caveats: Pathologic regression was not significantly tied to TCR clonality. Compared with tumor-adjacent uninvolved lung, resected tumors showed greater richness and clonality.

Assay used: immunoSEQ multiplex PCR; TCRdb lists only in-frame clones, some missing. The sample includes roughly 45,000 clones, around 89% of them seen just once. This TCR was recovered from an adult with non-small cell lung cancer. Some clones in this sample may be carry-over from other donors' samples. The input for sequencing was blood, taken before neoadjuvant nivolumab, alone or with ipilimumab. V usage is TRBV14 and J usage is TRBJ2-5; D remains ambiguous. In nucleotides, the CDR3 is TGTGCCAGCAGCTCGCTGGGGTCAACCCGTGAGACCCAGTACTTC. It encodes CASSSLGSTRETQYF.